This T cell receptor beta chain was obtained from a study of Ad26.COV2.S vaccination and SARS-CoV-2 variants. Study-level results: Reported findings describe substantial breadth in spike-specific CD8+ and CD4+ T cell responses following vaccination. Recipients of vaccine and of placebo showed similar breadth of their non-spike TCR repertoires. People who got the vaccine had more spike-specific TCR breadth than people who got placebo.

Regarding this clone: Its antigen is unknown.

This CDR3 has 14 residues. V gave up 0 bases and J gave up 2 bases, with 7 bases separating them. Germline CDR1 reads MNHNY; CDR2 reads SVGAGI (reference sequence). Profiled with immunoSEQ multiplex PCR; TCRdb holds only in-frame clones, not every one. The table records about 350,000 clones, around nine tenths of them present only once. As for treatment: roughly 20 received Ad26.COV2.S at low or high dose, single or two shots; roughly five received placebo; per-sample allocation not given. Sampling occurred on day 63 after the first vaccine or placebo injection. The chain couples TRBV6-6 to TRBJ1-2; D is uncertain. The source of this sequence is a person between 18 and 65 years old who received the Ad26.COV2.S COVID-19 vaccine or a placebo. Material: peripheral blood, obtained in a trial of Ad26.COV2.S vaccine versus placebo. The CDR3 spells CASSYSGGNYGYTF. The CDR3 DNA is TGTGCCAGCAGTTACTCGGGCGGGAACTATGGCTACACCTTC.